The 23 T cell receptor beta chains below were found in one sample sequenced in a study of radiotherapy plus CTLA-4 blockade in lung cancer. Method: immunoSEQ multiplex PCR; TCRdb's copy keeps in-frame clones and lacks some. Of around 30,000 clones in the sample, under 85% were seen once. The specimen comprised peripheral blood, sampled from a patient treated with radiotherapy plus ipilimumab. All receptors come from a human donor with non-small cell lung cancer that progressed on radiotherapy plus ipilimumab.

The genes are TRBV15 and TRBJ2-5; 12 bases agree with TRBD1. Germline V gene sequence: CDR1 LNHNV, CDR2 YYDKDF (reference sequence). There are 16 residues in the CDR3. V gave up 5 bases and J gave up 5 bases; unmatched junction bases: 9. The CDR3 DNA sequence: TGTGCCACCAGCGAGGGGGACAGGGGGCTAATGGAGACCCAGTACTTC. Encoded protein: CATSEGDRGLMETQYF.

The gene calls are TRBV5-1 and TRBJ1-1, with 8 bases that match TRBD1. The CDR3 spans 13 residues. V lost 3 bases and J lost 4; bases outside the gene matches: 2. Germline values: CDR1 SGHRS, CDR2 YFSETQ. The CDR3 DNA reads TGCGCCAGCAGCTCGGACAGGGCCACTGAAGCTTTCTTT. The encoded protein is CASSSDRATEAFF.

The chain uses TRBV5-1 and TRBJ2-1; D may be TRBD2 (6 bases). The germline V gene has CDR1 SGHRS and CDR2 YFSETQ. This CDR3 has 13 residues. V lost 4 bases, J lost 5 bases, and 10 bases lay in between. CDR3 sequence (DNA): TGCGCCAGCAGCCCCGGAGGGGACAATGAGCAGTTCTTC. As protein: CASSPGGDNEQFF. The full variable domain, with the rest looked up from reference TRBV5-1 and TRBJ2-1, is KAGVTQTPRYLIKTRGQQVTLSCSPISGHRSVSWYQQTPGQGLQFLFEYFSETQRNKGNFPGRFSGRQFSNSRSEMNVSTLELGDSALYLCASSPGGDNEQFFGPGTRLTVL.

This clone was observed a handful of times. The CDR3 loop is CASRLAGGKKTQYF. The CDR3 coding sequence is TGTGCCAGTCGACTAGCGGGAGGGAAAAAGACCCAGTACTTC. The chain has TRBV6-1 and TRBJ2-5, with TRBD2 identical over 14 bases. The trim removed 9 bases at V and 6 bases at J, leaving 6 bases unmatched. This CDR3 contains 14 residues. In germline, CDR1 is MNHNS, CDR2 SASEGT.

This clone turned up a few times. The chain recombines TRBV28 with TRBJ2-1, with 8 bases that match TRBD2. The CDR3 contains 14 residues. Germline V CDR1 and CDR2: MDHEN, SYDVKM. The J segment lost 8 bases and the V segment lost 5 bases, leaving 8 bases of the junction unmatched. CDR3 in DNA: TGTGCCAGCAGTCCCTGGACTAGCTCTGATGAGCAGTTCTTC. This sequence encodes CASSPWTSSDEQFF.

This clone appeared a few times. The chain links TRBV28 to TRBJ1-2; D unclear. This CDR3 is built from 16 residues. Germline CDR1 is MDHEN and CDR2 is SYDVKM. Trimming left V 4 bases short and J 5 bases short, with 20 bases between. CDR3 bases: TGTGCCAGCAGTTCCGCAGGTCCAGCCCGACGTTATGGCTACACCTTC. Protein product: CASSSAGPARRYGYTF.

The chain couples TRBV7-8 to TRBJ1-5, with D possibly being TRBD1 (5 bases). Germline lookup yields CDR1 SGHVS and CDR2 FQNEAQ. V shed 5 bases and J shed 4 bases, with 15 bases lying between them. The CDR3 contains 15 residues. The CDR3 DNA is TGTGCCAGCAGCCCCCTAGGAGAGGGGAATCAGCCCCAGCATTTT. Translation gives CASSPLGEGNQPQHF.

The chain joins TRBV9 to TRBJ2-2; D ambiguous. CDR1 is SGDLS, CDR2 YYNGEE, per germline. Trimming pared 4 bases from V and 6 bases from J, leaving 13 bases between. The CDR3 is 14 residues long. DNA for the CDR3: TGTGCCAGCAGCCCCCAGACGGGTGCCGGGGAGCTGTTTTTT. Protein: CASSPQTGAGELFF.

The rearrangement links TRBV7-2 to TRBJ2-1, with 13 positions matching TRBD2. The CDR3 has 15 residues. Germline V gene sequence: CDR1 SGHTA, CDR2 FQGNSA. V lost 1 base to trimming and J lost 6 bases; unmatched junction nucleotides: 0. The chain's CDR3 is CASSLGLAGGNEQFF. The DNA of the CDR3 is TGTGCCAGCAGCTTAGGACTAGCGGGAGGCAATGAGCAGTTCTTC.

J is TRBJ1-5 and V is TRBV9; D is perhaps TRBD1 (5 bases). Germline lookup yields CDR1 SGDLS and CDR2 YYNGEE. V lost 0 bases and J lost 0, with 10 bases in between. This CDR3 comprises 16 residues. The CDR3 protein is CASSVGIGASNQPQHF. The CDR3 coding sequence is TGTGCCAGCAGCGTAGGAATCGGGGCTAGCAATCAGCCCCAGCATTTT.

The J gene is TRBJ2-6, the V gene TRBV28; possibly TRBD1 or TRBD2 for D (5 bases each). This CDR3 comprises 15 residues. Germline assignment: CDR1 MDHEN and CDR2 SYDVKM. V lost 6 bases and J 5 bases, leaving 14 bases between the germline ends. This CDR3 reads CASSSRGRRANVLTF. DNA for the CDR3: TGTGCCAGCAGCTCGAGGGGACGGCGGGCCAACGTCCTGACTTTC.

The CDR3 is CAITSGGNYGYTF. The CDR3 DNA reads as TGTGCCATCACTTCAGGGGGCAACTATGGCTACACCTTC. V and J are TRBV10-3 and TRBJ1-2; 8 positions match TRBD1. With 7 bases clipped from V and 2 bases from J, the junction kept 3 bases outside the gene matches. Germline V lookup: CDR1 ENHRY, CDR2 SYGVKD. The CDR3 consists of 13 residues.

This clone appeared a single time. This rearrangement joins TRBV15 to TRBJ2-1; 7 positions match TRBD2. The germline V gene encodes CDR1 LNHNV and CDR2 YYDKDF (reference sequence). The CDR3 extends over 16 amino acids. Losses at the gene ends were 0 bases for V and 1 base for J; bases not matched to a gene: 3. The CDR3 here is CATSRDLRESYNEQFF. The CDR3, as DNA: TGTGCCACCAGCAGAGATCTGCGGGAGTCCTACAATGAGCAGTTCTTC.

This clone was recorded only once. The chain recombines TRBV6-1 with TRBJ2-3, with 12 bases matching TRBD1. V gave up 0 bases and J gave up 6 bases; unmatched junction bases: 4. The CDR3 length is 16 residues. Germline CDR1 MNHNS, CDR2 SASEGT. The CDR3 DNA reads as TGTGCCAGCAGTGAAGCTGGGACAGGGGGCGCGGATACGCAGTATTTT. Translated: CASSEAGTGGADTQYF.

J is TRBJ1-2 and V is TRBV2; possible D gene TRBD1, 5 bases. CDR3 length equals 16 residues. The germline gives CDR1 SNHLY, CDR2 FYNNEI. Trimming shortened V by 4 bases and J by 5 bases, and 20 bases separated the two germline ends. CDR3 residues: CASSVARGTDEYGYTF. Written as DNA, the CDR3 is TGTGCCAGCAGTGTAGCCCGAGGGACGGACGAATATGGCTACACCTTC. The full variable domain, completed using reference TRBV2 and TRBJ1-2, is EPEVTQTPSHQVTQMGQEVILRCVPISNHLYFYWYRQILGQKVEFLVSFYNNEISEKSEIFDDQFSVERPDGSNFTLKIRSTKLEDSAMYFCASSVARGTDEYGYTFGSGTRLTVV.

This rearrangement joins TRBV5-1 to TRBJ2-7, with 9 bases matching TRBD1. The length of the CDR3 is 14 residues. Germline assignment: CDR1 SGHRS and CDR2 YFSETQ. With 5 bases clipped from V and 6 bases from J, the junction kept 9 bases outside the gene matches. In DNA form, the CDR3 reads TGCGCCAGCAGGGCGCTACAGGGGGCAGGCGAGCAGTACTTC. It yields the protein CASRALQGAGEQYF.

The chain carries TRBV6-1 and TRBJ1-6; D gene unclear. The V end lost 10 bases, the J end lost 0 bases, and 10 bases lay between the germline ends. The CDR3 is made up of 14 amino acids. Per germline, CDR1 MNHNS and CDR2 SASEGT. CDR3 amino acids: CAINVGSYNSPLHF. CDR3 DNA sequence: TGTGCCATCAACGTGGGCTCCTATAATTCACCCCTCCACTTT.

This sequence joins TRBV29-1 and TRBJ1-5; TRBD1 matches at 10 bases. J was trimmed by 6 bases and V by 4 bases; bases with no gene match: 9. This CDR3 region has 15 residues. CDR1 and CDR2 (germline): SQVTM, ANQGSEA. The chain's CDR3 is CSVVIGTGEGQPQHF. The CDR3 bases are TGCAGCGTTGTTATTGGGACAGGGGAGGGTCAGCCCCAGCATTTT.

This clone was detected once. This sequence joins TRBV11-3 and TRBJ2-7; D unresolved. The CDR3 extends over 13 amino acids. The germline V and J ends were trimmed by 5 bases and 0 bases, with 8 bases remaining between them. The germline CDR1 and CDR2 sequences are SGHNT and YENEEA. The DNA for the CDR3 is TGTGCCAGCAGCCCCGGCGGCTCCTACGAGCAGTACTTC. Encoded protein: CASSPGGSYEQYF.

The CDR3 reads CASSQSNSAFYGYTF. The CDR3 DNA is TGTGCCAGCAGCCAATCGAACTCAGCTTTCTATGGCTACACCTTC. The chain recombines TRBV16 with TRBJ1-2; D is unclear. Germline V lookup: CDR1 KGHSY, CDR2 FQNENV. V was shortened by 0 bases and J by 4 bases, with 12 bases between the two germline ends. This CDR3 is built from 15 residues.

This sequence joins TRBV7-7 and TRBJ2-2; D call uncertain. V dropped 5 bases and J dropped 6 bases, with 7 bases sitting between them. The germline CDR1 and CDR2 sequences are SSHAT and FNYEAQ (reference sequence). The CDR3 contains 12 residues. CDR3 DNA sequence: TGTGCCAGCAGCCGCGTCCCCGGGGAGCTGTTTTTT. Protein product: CASSRVPGELFF.

The V gene is TRBV27, the J gene TRBJ2-1; 10 positions agree with TRBD2. There are 19 residues in the CDR3. V was clipped by 3 bases and J by 0 bases; unmatched bases: 11. Germline V gene lookup returns CDR1 MNHEY and CDR2 SMNVEV (reference sequence). CDR3 sequence (DNA): TGTGCCAGCAGTTTGGTGGGACTAGCGCCCCTGAGCTCCTACAATGAGCAGTTCTTC. Its protein product is CASSLVGLAPLSSYNEQFF.

The genes are TRBV18 and TRBJ2-5; unclear D gene. Germline V gene lookup returns CDR1 KGHSH and CDR2 LQKENI. CDR3 length equals 15 residues. V was pared by 3 bases and J by 1 base, with 12 bases between. The CDR3 here is CASSPLRGFQETQYF. In DNA form, the CDR3 reads TGTGCCAGCTCACCCCTCCGTGGATTCCAAGAGACCCAGTACTTC.